The following is a TCR beta chain sequence with its context. Here immunoSEQ multiplex PCR was the method, and the copy in TCRdb shows in-frame clones only, minus some. The sample contains some 300,000 clones, 89% of which appear only once. This record belongs to a study of blood T cell repertoires in COVID-19. The V segment lost 4 bases and the J segment 8 bases; nucleotides outside the gene matches: 12. The CDR3 is made up of 15 amino acids. Germline V lookup: CDR1 SGDLS, CDR2 YYNGEE. The sequence derives from a woman in her thirties or forties who had recovered from COVID-19. The chain links TRBV9 to TRBJ1-2, with 9 bases aligning to TRBD1. Source material: PBMCs or T cells enriched from blood (not recorded which). The CDR3 coding sequence is TGTGCCAGCAGCCCCCAGTACAGGGGGCTGGACGGCTACACCTTC. Encoded protein: CASSPQYRGLDGYTF.